The entry below describes one TCR beta chain. This CDR3 is 19 amino acids long. V dropped 0 bases and J dropped 5; count of bases not matched to a gene: 17. The V gene's germline CDR1 is MRHNA and CDR2 SNTAGT. This table comes from immunoSEQ multiplex PCR, and its TCRdb copy is limited to in-frame clones, with some not included. This table has 410,000 or so clones, about 88% appearing once. The sample is drawn from a study of blood T cell repertoires in COVID-19. This rearrangement joins TRBV6-4 to TRBJ2-7; 9 bases match TRBD2. This TCR came from a woman aged 40 to 50 with COVID-19, enrolled during active disease. Sequencing was done on a sample of peripheral blood. CDR3 DNA sequence: TGTGCCAGCAGTGACTCTCTAGTGGATAGCGGGAGTAGTAATGACGAGCAGTACTTC. Its translation: CASSDSLVDSGSSNDEQYF.